This T cell receptor beta chain is drawn from a study of cytomegalovirus exposure and HLA in healthy donors. Study-level points and caveats: First-cohort TCR clusters tended to co-occur in the roughly 120 validation repertoires, a later analysis found.

Using immunoSEQ multiplex PCR, the repertoire was profiled, and TCRdb retains in-frame clones only, with some absent. Among over 150,000 clones listed, roughly 84% were seen once. This clone showed up just a few times. The antigen remains undetermined. The V and J ends lost 6 bases and 2 bases respectively, with 11 bases between them. The CDR3 consists of 13 residues. CDR1 is WNHNN, CDR2 SYGVQD, per germline (reference sequence). The TCR sequence derives from a human donor in good health. This chain uses TRBV10-1 with TRBJ2-7; no clear D. The sequenced sample consisted of PBMCs. The CDR3 DNA sequence: TGCGCCAGCAGCCCCGGGTCCACCTACGAGCAGTACTTC. This encodes CASSPGSTYEQYF.